These 9 T cell receptor beta chains originate from one sample sequenced in a study of blood T cell repertoires in COVID-19. Data came from immunoSEQ multiplex PCR; TCRdb stores just in-frame clones and leaves some out. The repertoire consists of approximately 110,000 clones, with 85% to 90% occurring once and the leading ten covering 32%. Sequenced sample: peripheral blood. These receptors were collected from an elderly woman with acute or convalescent COVID-19.

V usage is TRBV9 and J usage is TRBJ2-3; TRBD1 aligns across 9 bases. V lost 3 bases, J lost 6 bases, and 8 bases stayed unmatched. In germline, CDR1 is SGDLS, CDR2 YYNGEE. The CDR3 has 15 amino acids. Here the CDR3 DNA reads TGTGCCAGCAGCGGCCGGGACAGGGTATCGGATACGCAGTATTTT. It is translated as CASSGRDRVSDTQYF.

V is TRBV6-4 and J is TRBJ1-2, with 8 bases lining up with TRBD1. Germline CDR1 is MRHNA and CDR2 is SNTAGT. The trim removed 8 bases at V and 7 bases at J, leaving 12 bases unmatched. This CDR3 spans 14 amino acids. CDR3 coding DNA: TGTGCCAGCTCCCCGGACAGGGTTAGCTCTGGCTACACCTTC. Encoded protein: CASSPDRVSSGYTF.

This chain links TRBV19 with TRBJ2-7; TRBD2 agrees at 8 bases. J was trimmed by 1 base and V by 3 bases; bases with no gene match: 5. The CDR3 has 15 residues. Germline CDR1 and CDR2: LNHDA and SQIVND (reference sequence). In DNA, the CDR3 is TGTGCCAGTAGTATGGATACTAGCGGATCCTACGAGCAGTACTTC. Translating it yields CASSMDTSGSYEQYF.

CDR3 DNA: TGTGCCAGCAGCTGGGCCCGACAGGGTGGAGAGACCCAGTACTTC. Encoded protein: CASSWARQGGETQYF. The chain couples TRBV7-9 to TRBJ2-5; 7 bases fit TRBD1. This CDR3 contains 15 residues. The trim removed 4 bases at V and 4 bases at J, leaving 9 bases unmatched. From germline, CDR1 is SEHNR and CDR2 FQNEAQ (reference sequence).

V usage is TRBV14 and J usage is TRBJ2-2; possible D gene TRBD1, 6 bases. From germline, CDR1 is SGHDN and CDR2 FVKESK. Trimming left V 1 base short and J 6 bases short, with 15 bases between. This CDR3 contains 16 residues. For the CDR3, the DNA is TGTGCCAGCAGCCAAGGGACAGCTTATGTGTCCGGGGAGCTGTTTTTT. This sequence encodes CASSQGTAYVSGELFF.

This clone was seen once. The V call is TRBV27, the J call TRBJ2-7, with TRBD1 identical over 7 bases. Germline values: CDR1 MNHEY, CDR2 SMNVEV (reference sequence). V lost 5 bases to trimming and J lost 5 bases; unmatched junction nucleotides: 9. CDR3 length: 14 residues. CDR3 residues: CASSPVTGSHEQYF. As DNA, the CDR3 is TGTGCCAGCAGTCCAGTGACAGGGTCCCACGAGCAGTACTTC.

This clone was seen a handful of times. This rearrangement joins TRBV7-9 to TRBJ1-6; the match to TRBD1 covers 8 bases. Per the germline V gene, CDR1 is SEHNR and CDR2 is FQNEAQ (reference sequence). J lost 9 bases, V lost 3 bases, and 7 bases had no gene match. CDR3 length equals 15 residues. CDR3 DNA: TGTGCCAGCAGCTTGCAGGGGGCAGTGGGTTCACCCCTCCACTTT. Encoded protein: CASSLQGAVGSPLHF.

With respect to this clone: Other DNA sequences in the same sample also yield this CDR3. The V gene is TRBV27, the J gene TRBJ2-7; TRBD1 matches at 9 bases. CDR1 and CDR2 (germline): MNHEY, SMNVEV (reference sequence). With V trimmed by 0 bases and J by 3 bases, 6 bases remained unmatched. The CDR3 is 16 residues long. The CDR3 DNA reads TGTGCCAGCAGTTTATCCCCCGGACAGGGGAGCTACGAGCAGTACTTC. Its protein product is CASSLSPGQGSYEQYF.

The chain carries TRBV19 and TRBJ1-2, with TRBD1 identical over 9 bases. The V segment lost 5 bases and the J segment 6 bases; nucleotides outside the gene matches: 4. Germline V gene sequence: CDR1 LNHDA, CDR2 SQIVND (reference sequence). This CDR3 region has 13 residues. CDR3 loop: CASSQQGAHGYTF. DNA of the CDR3: TGTGCCAGTAGTCAACAGGGGGCGCATGGCTACACCTTC. The variable domain in full, completed from reference TRBV19 and TRBJ1-2, reads DGGITQSPKYLFRKEGQNVTLSCEQNLNHDAMYWYRQDPGQGLRLIYYSQIVNDFQKGDIAEGYSVSREKKESFPLTVTSAQKNPTAFYLCASSQQGAHGYTFGSGTRLTVV.